The present T cell receptor (beta chain) was sequenced within a study of PD-1 blockade in classical Hodgkin lymphoma. Time point: newly diagnosed, previously untreated cHL patient sample. Germline V lookup: CDR1 SNHLY, CDR2 FYNNEI. The CDR3 consists of 16 residues. V lost 6 bases, J lost 7 bases, and 12 bases stayed unmatched. Assay used: immunoSEQ multiplex PCR; TCRdb lists only in-frame clones, some missing. Of 25,000 to 35,000 clones listed, 90% to 95% are singletons. The V and J genes are TRBV2 and TRBJ2-1; 10 nucleotides line up with TRBD2. Sequenced: peripheral blood mononuclear cells (PBMCs). The sequence was collected from a human donor with classical Hodgkin lymphoma. This CDR3 reads CASRTGERGGPNEQFF. CDR3 DNA: TGTGCCAGCAGGACAGGGGAGCGGGGGGGCCCGAATGAGCAGTTCTTC.